This T cell receptor (beta chain) appears in the sequencing data of a study of Ad26.COV2.S vaccination and SARS-CoV-2 variants. Regarding this clone: The junction departs from the called germline gene at one end, perhaps through a read error.

Treatment in this sample: around 19 received Ad26.COV2.S at low or high dose, single or two shots; about 5 received placebo; per-sample allocation not given. The investigators took samples on day 63 after the first vaccine or placebo injection. The CDR3 totals 14 residues. The germline CDR1 and CDR2 sequences are SNHLY and FYNNEI. Method: immunoSEQ multiplex PCR; TCRdb's copy keeps in-frame clones and lacks some. There are approximately 400,000 clones in the sample; approximately 84% occur only once, and 3% to 4% lies in the top ten. The source of this sequence is a person between 18 and 59 years old who received the Ad26.COV2.S COVID-19 vaccine or a placebo. The input for sequencing was peripheral blood, taken in a trial of Ad26.COV2.S vaccine versus placebo. The chain combines TRBV2 with TRBJ2-7; no reliable D call. The CDR3 here is CASSPRIPSSEQYF. Written as DNA, the CDR3 is TGTGCCAGCAGTCCTCGGATTCCCTCCTCCGAGCAGTACTTC.